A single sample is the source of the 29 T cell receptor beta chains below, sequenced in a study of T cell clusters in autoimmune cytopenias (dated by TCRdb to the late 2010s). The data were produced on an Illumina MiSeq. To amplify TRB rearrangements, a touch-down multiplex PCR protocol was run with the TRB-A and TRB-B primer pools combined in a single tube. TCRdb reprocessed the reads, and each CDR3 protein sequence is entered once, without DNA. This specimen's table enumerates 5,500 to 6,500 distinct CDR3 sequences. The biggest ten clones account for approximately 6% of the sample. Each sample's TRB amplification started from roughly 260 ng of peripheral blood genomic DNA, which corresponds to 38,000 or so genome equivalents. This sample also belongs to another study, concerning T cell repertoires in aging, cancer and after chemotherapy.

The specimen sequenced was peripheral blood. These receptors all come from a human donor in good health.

This chain's CDR3 is CASSLRRLEPQHF. This chain joins TRBV12-3 or TRBV12-4 and TRBJ1-5. This CDR3 is built from 13 residues.

The CDR3 spells CASSYSMRGRSPYNEQFF. This chain joins TRBV6-2 or TRBV6-3 and TRBJ2-1; the TCRdb call, TRBD2, lacks DNA for checking. Germline lookup yields CDR1 MNHEY and CDR2 SVGEGT. CDR3 length: 18 amino acids.

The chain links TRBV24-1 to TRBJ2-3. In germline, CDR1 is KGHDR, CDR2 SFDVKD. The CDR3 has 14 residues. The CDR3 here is CATSDSSRTDTQYF.

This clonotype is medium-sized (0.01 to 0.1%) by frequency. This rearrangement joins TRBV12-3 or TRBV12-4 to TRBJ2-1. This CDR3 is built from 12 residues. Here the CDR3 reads CASSSLDDEQFF.

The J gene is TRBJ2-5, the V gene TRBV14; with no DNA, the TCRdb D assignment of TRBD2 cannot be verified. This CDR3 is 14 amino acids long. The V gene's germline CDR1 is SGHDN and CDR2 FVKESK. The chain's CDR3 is CASSRERGGETQYF.

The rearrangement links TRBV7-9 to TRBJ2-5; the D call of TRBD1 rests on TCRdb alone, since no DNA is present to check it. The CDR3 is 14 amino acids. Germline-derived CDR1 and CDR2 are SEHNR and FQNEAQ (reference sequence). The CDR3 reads CASSLAGGLETQYF.

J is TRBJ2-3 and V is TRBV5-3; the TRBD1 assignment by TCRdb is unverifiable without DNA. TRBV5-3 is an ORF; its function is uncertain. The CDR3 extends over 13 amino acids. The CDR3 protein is CASSFQGTDTQYF.

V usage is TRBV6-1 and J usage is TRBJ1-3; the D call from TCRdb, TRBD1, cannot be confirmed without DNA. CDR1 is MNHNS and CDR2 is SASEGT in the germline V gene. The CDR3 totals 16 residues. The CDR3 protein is CASSEEGGSAGNTIYF.

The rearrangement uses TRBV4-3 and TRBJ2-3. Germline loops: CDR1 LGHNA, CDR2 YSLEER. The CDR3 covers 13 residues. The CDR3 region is CASSQVQSDTQYF.

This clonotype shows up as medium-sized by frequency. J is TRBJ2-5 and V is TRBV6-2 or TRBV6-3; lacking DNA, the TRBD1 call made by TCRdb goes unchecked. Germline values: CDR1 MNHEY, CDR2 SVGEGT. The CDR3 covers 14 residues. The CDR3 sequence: CASNSGQFQETQYF.

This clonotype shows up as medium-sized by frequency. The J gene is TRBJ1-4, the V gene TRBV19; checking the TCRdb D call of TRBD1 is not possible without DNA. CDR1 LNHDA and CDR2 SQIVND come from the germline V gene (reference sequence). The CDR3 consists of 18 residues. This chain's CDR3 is CASSTPPPTARDGEKLFF.

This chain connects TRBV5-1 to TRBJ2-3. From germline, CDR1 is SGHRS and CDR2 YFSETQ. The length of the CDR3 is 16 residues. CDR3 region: CASSFSTLSGTDTQYF.

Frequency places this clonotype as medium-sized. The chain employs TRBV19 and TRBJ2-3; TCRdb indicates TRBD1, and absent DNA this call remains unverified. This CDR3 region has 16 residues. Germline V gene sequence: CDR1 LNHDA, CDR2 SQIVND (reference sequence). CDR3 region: CASSISHRGRTDTQYF.

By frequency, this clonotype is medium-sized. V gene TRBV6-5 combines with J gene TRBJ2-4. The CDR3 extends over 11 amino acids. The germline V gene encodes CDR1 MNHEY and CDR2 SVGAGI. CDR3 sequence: CASSTGYIQYF.

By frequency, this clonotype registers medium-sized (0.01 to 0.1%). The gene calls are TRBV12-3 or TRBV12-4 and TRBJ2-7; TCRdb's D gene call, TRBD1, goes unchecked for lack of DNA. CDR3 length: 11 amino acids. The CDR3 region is CASSRGYEQYF.

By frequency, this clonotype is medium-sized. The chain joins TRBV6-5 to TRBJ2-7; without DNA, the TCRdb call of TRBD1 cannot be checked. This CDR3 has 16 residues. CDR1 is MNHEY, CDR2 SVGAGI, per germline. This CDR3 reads CASRLYLTGGTYEQYF.

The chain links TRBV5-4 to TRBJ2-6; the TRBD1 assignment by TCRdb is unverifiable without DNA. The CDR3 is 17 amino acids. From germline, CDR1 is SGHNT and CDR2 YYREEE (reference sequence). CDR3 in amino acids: CASSLDGGRCGANVLTF.

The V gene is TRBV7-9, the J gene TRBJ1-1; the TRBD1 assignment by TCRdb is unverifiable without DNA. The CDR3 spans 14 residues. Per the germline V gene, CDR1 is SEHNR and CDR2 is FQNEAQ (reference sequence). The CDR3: CASSSAGVSTEAFF.

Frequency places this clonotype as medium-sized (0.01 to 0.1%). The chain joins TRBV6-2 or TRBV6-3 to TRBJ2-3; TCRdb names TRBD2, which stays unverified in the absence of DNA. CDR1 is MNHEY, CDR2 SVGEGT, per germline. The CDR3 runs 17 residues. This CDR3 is CASSYEASGVPMDTQYF.

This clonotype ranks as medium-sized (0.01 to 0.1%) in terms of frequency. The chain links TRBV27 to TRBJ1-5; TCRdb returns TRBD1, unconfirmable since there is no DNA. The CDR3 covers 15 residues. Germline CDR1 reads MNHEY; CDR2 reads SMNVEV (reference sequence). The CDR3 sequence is CASSLLPGGDQPQHF.

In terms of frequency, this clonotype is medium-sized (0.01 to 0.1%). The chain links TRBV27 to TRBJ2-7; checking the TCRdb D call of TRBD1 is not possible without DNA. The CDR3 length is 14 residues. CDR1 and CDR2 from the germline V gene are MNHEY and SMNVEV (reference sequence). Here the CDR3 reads CASRGGESSYEQYF.

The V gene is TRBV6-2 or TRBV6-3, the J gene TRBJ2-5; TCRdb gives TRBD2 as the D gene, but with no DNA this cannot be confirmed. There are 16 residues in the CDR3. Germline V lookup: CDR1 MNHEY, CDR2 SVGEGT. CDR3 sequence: CASSRTSGGGGETQYF.

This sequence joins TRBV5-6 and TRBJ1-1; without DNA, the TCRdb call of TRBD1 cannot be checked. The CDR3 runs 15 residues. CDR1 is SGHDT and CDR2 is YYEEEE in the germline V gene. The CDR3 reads CASRHRGLMNTEAFF.

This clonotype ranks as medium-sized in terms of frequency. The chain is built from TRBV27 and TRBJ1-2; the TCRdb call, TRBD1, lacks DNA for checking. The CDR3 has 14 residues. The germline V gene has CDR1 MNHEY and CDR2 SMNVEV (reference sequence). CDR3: CASSLAGGSRGYTF.

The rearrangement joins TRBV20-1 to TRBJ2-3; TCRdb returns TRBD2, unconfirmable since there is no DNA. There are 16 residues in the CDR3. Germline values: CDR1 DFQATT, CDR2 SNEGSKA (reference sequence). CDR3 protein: CSAGTSGATGTDTQYF.

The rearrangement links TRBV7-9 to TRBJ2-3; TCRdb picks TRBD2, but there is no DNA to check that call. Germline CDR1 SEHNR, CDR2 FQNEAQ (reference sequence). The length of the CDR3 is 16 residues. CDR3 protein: CASRTEAGGGTDTQYF.

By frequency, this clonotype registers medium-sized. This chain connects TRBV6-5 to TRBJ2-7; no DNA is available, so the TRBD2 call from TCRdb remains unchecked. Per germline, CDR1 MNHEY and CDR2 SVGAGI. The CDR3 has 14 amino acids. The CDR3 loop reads CASSRGKSHHEQYF.

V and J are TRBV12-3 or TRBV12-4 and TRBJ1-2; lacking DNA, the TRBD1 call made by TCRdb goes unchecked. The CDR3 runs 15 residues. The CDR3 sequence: CASSHGQAGHYGYTF.

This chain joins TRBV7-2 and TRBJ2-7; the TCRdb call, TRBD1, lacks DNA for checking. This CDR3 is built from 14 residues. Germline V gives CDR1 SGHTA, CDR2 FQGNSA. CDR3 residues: CVSSLGQRVYEQYF.